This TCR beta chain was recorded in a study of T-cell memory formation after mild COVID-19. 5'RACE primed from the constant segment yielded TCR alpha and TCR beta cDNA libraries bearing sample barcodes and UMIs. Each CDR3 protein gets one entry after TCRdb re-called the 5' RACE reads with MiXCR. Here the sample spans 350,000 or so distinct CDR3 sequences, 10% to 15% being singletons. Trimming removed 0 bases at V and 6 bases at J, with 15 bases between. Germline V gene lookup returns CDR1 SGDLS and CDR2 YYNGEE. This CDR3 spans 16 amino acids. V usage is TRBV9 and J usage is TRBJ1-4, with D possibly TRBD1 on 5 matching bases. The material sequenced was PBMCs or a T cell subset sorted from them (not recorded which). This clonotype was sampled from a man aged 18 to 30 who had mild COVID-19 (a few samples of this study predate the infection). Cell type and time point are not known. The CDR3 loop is CASSVAGAGGDEKLFF. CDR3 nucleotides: TGTGCCAGCAGCGTAGCTGGGGCAGGTGGGGATGAAAAACTGTTTTTT.